Listed here is a single T cell receptor (beta chain). This sample is drawn from a study of shared clonotypes between healthy human individuals. The authors split each subset's genomic DNA evenly across several immunoSEQ plates. This table comes from immunoSEQ multiplex PCR, and its TCRdb copy is limited to in-frame clones, with some not included. Of 500,000 to 700,000 clones listed, around 96% are singletons. V lost 7 bases and J 0 bases, leaving 13 bases between the germline ends. Germline values: CDR1 SNHLY, CDR2 FYNNEI. The CDR3 runs to 14 residues. Naivety among CD8 cells was defined by CD45RO negativity and positive CCR7 selection, thereby excluding terminally differentiated effector memory CD45RA+ cells.

This TCR came from a woman aged 30 to 39 in good health. Sequencing used naive CD8+ T cells sorted from blood. The chain recombines TRBV2 with TRBJ2-7; D is unclear. The CDR3 region has the DNA TGTGCCAGCATAAATGGGCTGCACTCCTACGAGCAGTACTTC. As protein: CASINGLHSYEQYF.